Listed here are 23 T cell receptor beta chains from one sample, sequenced in a study of Ad26.COV2.S vaccination and SARS-CoV-2 variants. Treatment denoted: some 19 received Ad26.COV2.S at low or high dose, single or two shots; a few received placebo; per-sample allocation not given. Following the first vaccine or placebo injection, samples were taken on day 63. Sequencing used immunoSEQ multiplex PCR; TCRdb keeps in-frame clones, though not all of them. This sample has about 680,000 clones, with around 90% found just once. Material: peripheral blood, obtained in a trial of Ad26.COV2.S vaccine versus placebo. The source of these receptors is a person aged 18-60 years who received the Ad26.COV2.S COVID-19 vaccine or a placebo.

With respect to this clone: This specimen includes other DNA sequences encoding the same CDR3. The genes are TRBV4-2 and TRBJ1-5; no clear D. The CDR3 sequence is 14 residues long. Per germline, CDR1 LGHNA and CDR2 YNFKEQ. V shed 1 base and J shed 4 bases, with 8 bases lying between them. This CDR3 reads CASSQGTVNQPQHF. CDR3 nucleotide sequence: TGTGCCAGCAGCCAAGGAACGGTAAATCAGCCCCAGCATTTT.

The chain couples TRBV19 to TRBJ1-5; D unclear. This CDR3 comprises 14 residues. Germline CDR1 reads LNHDA; CDR2 reads SQIVND (reference sequence). V was trimmed by 5 bases and J by 3 bases, leaving 11 bases between them. In nucleotides, the CDR3 is TGTGCCAGTAGTCTCCGGGGTCTCAATCAGCCCCAGCATTTT. Translated, it gives CASSLRGLNQPQHF.

V gene TRBV21-1 combines with J gene TRBJ1-1; the D call of TRBD1 is as the table states it, not checked on the DNA. TRBV21-1 constitutes a pseudogene. This CDR3 has 15 residues. CDR3 sequence: CASSKGHPRDTEAFF. As DNA, the CDR3 is TGTGCCAGCAGCAAAGGACACCCCAGGGACACTGAAGCTTTCTTT.

Comments on this clone: Other DNA sequences within the sample encode an identical CDR3. This chain links TRBV30 with TRBJ1-5; tentative D call: TRBD1 (5 bases). Trimming took off 2 bases at V and 4 bases at J, with 6 bases between the two ends. The germline V gene encodes CDR1 GTSNPN and CDR2 SVGIG (reference sequence). CDR3 size: 12 residues. The CDR3 loop is CAWSPGNQPQHF. The CDR3 DNA follows: TGTGCCTGGAGTCCAGGGAATCAGCCCCAGCATTTT.

In nucleotides, the CDR3 is TGTGCCAGCAGCCCTCGGTGGGGGGTCGGGGCCAAAAACATTCAGTACTTC. Amino acid sequence: CASSPRWGVGAKNIQYF. The chain uses TRBV5-6 and TRBJ2-4, with a tentative D call TRBD2 (6 bases). CDR1 and CDR2 from the germline V gene are SGHDT and YYEEEE. Trimming left V 4 bases short and J 1 base short, with 18 bases between. The CDR3 is 17 amino acids.

The V gene is TRBV10-3, the J gene TRBJ2-5; D unresolved. The CDR3 is made up of 16 amino acids. In germline, CDR1 is ENHRY, CDR2 SYGVKD. The ends were cut back, 0 bases at V and 7 bases at J, with 18 bases in the middle. The DNA for the CDR3 is TGTGCCATCAGTGAGTCATCCCGGACCCGAAGTGGGACCCAGTACTTC. Translation: CAISESSRTRSGTQYF.

Only one count was recorded for this clone. This chain uses TRBV3-1 (or the pseudogene TRBV3-2) with TRBJ1-5, with 7 bases matching TRBD1. The CDR3 is made up of 14 amino acids. After removal of 3 bases from V and 7 bases from J, the junction contained 6 bases not matched to a gene. Germline loops: CDR1 LGHDT, CDR2 YNNKEL (reference sequence). CDR3 residues: CASSHPTGRQPQHF. The CDR3 region has the DNA TGTGCCAGCAGCCATCCGACAGGGCGGCAGCCCCAGCATTTT.

The chain links TRBV5-1 to TRBJ2-2; TRBD2 is a possible D gene (6 bases). The CDR3 sequence is 16 residues long. Trimming removed 3 bases from V and 0 bases from J, with 12 bases in between. The germline V gene encodes CDR1 SGHRS and CDR2 YFSETQ. Here the CDR3 DNA reads TGCGCCAGCAGCTCAACGGGACTTCCGAACACCGGGGAGCTGTTTTTT. It codes for CASSSTGLPNTGELFF. Combining the CDR3 with reference TRBV5-1 and TRBJ2-2 gives the whole variable domain KAGVTQTPRYLIKTRGQQVTLSCSPISGHRSVSWYQQTPGQGLQFLFEYFSETQRNKGNFPGRFSGRQFSNSRSEMNVSTLELGDSALYLCASSSTGLPNTGELFFGEGSRLTVL.

V is TRBV7-9 and J is TRBJ2-5; tentatively, D is TRBD1 or TRBD2 (5 bases each). The CDR3 extends over 14 amino acids. Trimming removed 2 bases from V and 4 bases from J, with 11 bases in between. Per germline, CDR1 SEHNR and CDR2 FQNEAQ (reference sequence). The CDR3 sequence: CASSLNGGGETQYF. The CDR3 DNA reads TGTGCCAGCAGCTTAAATGGGGGTGGAGAGACCCAGTACTTC.

The chain couples TRBV7-9 to TRBJ2-3; 12 bases fit TRBD2. The CDR3 covers 15 residues. Germline CDR1 reads SEHNR; CDR2 reads FQNEAQ (reference sequence). V lost 5 bases to trimming and J lost 4 bases; unmatched junction nucleotides: 4. The CDR3 reads CASSRTSGNADTQYF. For the CDR3, the DNA is TGTGCCAGCAGCCGGACTAGCGGGAATGCAGATACGCAGTATTTT.

The genes are TRBV5-1 and TRBJ1-1, with D hard to call. This CDR3 comprises 13 residues. Germline V CDR1 and CDR2: SGHRS, YFSETQ. The ends were cut back, 2 bases at V and 2 bases at J, with 7 bases in the middle. CDR3 sequence (DNA): TGCGCCAGCAGCTTTAGGGCCAACACTGAAGCTTTCTTT. This sequence encodes CASSFRANTEAFF.

The V gene is TRBV6-4, the J gene TRBJ2-6; D not certain. This CDR3 region has 17 residues. The V and J ends lost 0 bases and 0 bases respectively, with 9 bases between them. Germline values: CDR1 MRHNA, CDR2 SNTAGT. This CDR3 reads CASSDSPPSSGANVLTF. As DNA, the CDR3 is TGTGCCAGCAGTGACTCACCACCTAGCTCTGGGGCCAACGTCCTGACTTTC.

The genes are TRBV4-3 and TRBJ1-3; no clear D gene. Trimming left V 0 bases short and J 0 bases short, with 9 bases between. This CDR3 contains 16 residues. Germline CDR1 and CDR2: LGHNA and YSLEER. The CDR3, as DNA: TGCGCCAGCAGCCAAGATAGCCTGCGCTCTGGAAACACCATATATTTT. It codes for CASSQDSLRSGNTIYF.

The chain carries TRBV11-2 and TRBJ2-3; 11 bases line up with TRBD2. In germline, CDR1 is SGHAT, CDR2 FQNNGV. The trim removed 4 bases at V and 5 bases at J, leaving 8 bases unmatched. This CDR3 comprises 16 residues. The CDR3 nucleotides read TGTGCCAGCAGCTACCTGGTAGCGGGGGGGGGAGATACGCAGTATTTT. Its translation is CASSYLVAGGGDTQYF.

The chain joins TRBV19 to TRBJ2-1; 13 bases line up with TRBD2. Losses at the gene ends were 1 base for V and 10 bases for J; bases not matched to a gene: 10. The germline V gene encodes CDR1 LNHDA and CDR2 SQIVND (reference sequence). The CDR3 loop spans 17 amino acids. The CDR3 reads CASSIGRLAGGPSEQFF. In DNA, the CDR3 is TGTGCCAGTAGTATAGGAAGACTAGCGGGAGGCCCGTCGGAGCAGTTCTTC. Full variable domain (rest looked up from reference TRBV19 and TRBJ2-1): DGGITQSPKYLFRKEGQNVTLSCEQNLNHDAMYWYRQDPGQGLRLIYYSQIVNDFQKGDIAEGYSVSREKKESFPLTVTSAQKNPTAFYLCASSIGRLAGGPSEQFFGPGTRLTVL.

The V call is TRBV2, the J call TRBJ1-3; D remains unclear. Between the trimmed V and J ends, which lost 9 bases and 0 bases, there was a span of 12 bases. Germline V CDR1 and CDR2: SNHLY, FYNNEI. The CDR3 totals 14 residues. The CDR3 here is CARKRDSSGNTIYF. The CDR3 region has the DNA TGTGCCAGGAAACGGGATTCCTCTGGAAACACCATATATTTT.

This chain links TRBV11-2 with TRBJ1-2, with unresolved D. CDR3 length: 15 amino acids. Trimming removed 1 base at V and 1 base at J, with 10 bases between. Germline loops: CDR1 SGHAT, CDR2 FQNNGV. The CDR3 DNA sequence: TGTGCCAGCAGCTTAGGGGCCAGCGATAACTATGGCTACACCTTC. Residues: CASSLGASDNYGYTF.

The rearrangement uses TRBV30 and TRBJ2-7; unclear D gene. Trimming took 3 bases from V and 3 from J, leaving 6 bases between them. This CDR3 region has 11 residues. Per germline, CDR1 GTSNPN and CDR2 SVGIG (reference sequence). CDR3 amino acids: CAWSDVYEQYF. Written as DNA, the CDR3 is TGTGCCTGGAGCGACGTCTACGAGCAGTACTTC.

This chain joins TRBV27 and TRBJ2-7, with TRBD2 identical over 7 bases. Looked up from germline, CDR1 is MNHEY and CDR2 is SMNVEV (reference sequence). This CDR3 contains 15 residues. J lost 2 bases, V lost 5 bases, and 9 bases had no gene match. The CDR3 region has the DNA TGTGCCAGCAGTCTCCAGCGGGGAACGCCCTACGAGCAGTACTTC. This codes for CASSLQRGTPYEQYF.

This sequence joins TRBV27 and TRBJ1-2; D unresolved. This CDR3 has 13 residues. V was trimmed by 4 bases and J by 7 bases, leaving 13 bases between them. Germline loops: CDR1 MNHEY, CDR2 SMNVEV (reference sequence). CDR3 sequence (DNA): TGTGCCAGCAGTTCCTCCGGTTCCTTTGGCTACACCTTC. The encoded protein is CASSSSGSFGYTF.

The rearrangement links TRBV9 to TRBJ2-7, with a weak D call TRBD1 (7 bases). The V gene lost 4 bases and the J gene lost 5 bases, with 19 bases spanning the gap. Germline V CDR1 and CDR2: SGDLS, YYNGEE. The CDR3 length is 15 residues. The CDR3 loop reads CASSSPGGTENEQYF. The CDR3 bases are TGTGCCAGCAGCTCCCCTGGGGGGACAGAAAACGAGCAGTACTTC. The full variable domain, its missing parts supplied by reference TRBV9 and TRBJ2-7, is DSGVTQTPKHLITATGQRVTLRCSPRSGDLSVYWYQQSLDQGLQFLIQYYNGEERAKGNILERFSAQQFPDLHSELNLSSLELGDSALYFCASSSPGGTENEQYFGPGTRLTVT.

This clone occurred once. The chain couples TRBV19 to TRBJ1-1; D is uncertain. V shed 4 bases and J shed 4 bases, with 10 bases lying between them. Germline CDR1 is LNHDA and CDR2 is SQIVND (reference sequence). The CDR3 runs to 13 residues. CDR3 sequence (DNA): TGTGCCAGTAGTACAGGCCTGGGCACTGAAGCTTTCTTT. Amino acid sequence: CASSTGLGTEAFF. Using reference TRBV19 and TRBJ1-1 for the parts outside the CDR3, the full variable domain is DGGITQSPKYLFRKEGQNVTLSCEQNLNHDAMYWYRQDPGQGLRLIYYSQIVNDFQKGDIAEGYSVSREKKESFPLTVTSAQKNPTAFYLCASSTGLGTEAFFGQGTRLTVV.

V gene TRBV6-2 or TRBV6-3 combines with J gene TRBJ2-7; D gene unclear. This CDR3 contains 14 residues. Germline V gene data show CDR1 as MNHEY and CDR2 as SVGEGT. Trimming shortened V by 0 bases and J by 0 bases, and 6 bases separated the two germline ends. The CDR3 nucleotides read TGTGCCAGCAGTTACTCGGGGAACTCCTACGAGCAGTACTTC. Protein: CASSYSGNSYEQYF.